This T cell receptor (beta chain) was identified during a study of brain T cells in children with intractable seizures. The germline CDR1 and CDR2 sequences are SEHNR and FQNEAQ (reference sequence). The CDR3 loop spans 14 amino acids. V was cut by 1 base and J by 10 bases, with 11 bases left in between. Sequencing used immunoSEQ multiplex PCR; TCRdb keeps in-frame clones, though not all of them. The data hold fewer than 150,000 clones, with 85% to 95% observed a single time. The receptor was isolated from a boy under two years old with hemimegalencephaly and intractable seizures. The rearrangement joins TRBV7-9 to TRBJ1-6, with D perhaps TRBD1 (6 bases). The source was peripheral blood, collected at surgery. DNA for the CDR3: TGTGCCAGCAGCTTAGGGCAGGGGCACTCACCCCTCCACTTT. This gives the protein CASSLGQGHSPLHF.